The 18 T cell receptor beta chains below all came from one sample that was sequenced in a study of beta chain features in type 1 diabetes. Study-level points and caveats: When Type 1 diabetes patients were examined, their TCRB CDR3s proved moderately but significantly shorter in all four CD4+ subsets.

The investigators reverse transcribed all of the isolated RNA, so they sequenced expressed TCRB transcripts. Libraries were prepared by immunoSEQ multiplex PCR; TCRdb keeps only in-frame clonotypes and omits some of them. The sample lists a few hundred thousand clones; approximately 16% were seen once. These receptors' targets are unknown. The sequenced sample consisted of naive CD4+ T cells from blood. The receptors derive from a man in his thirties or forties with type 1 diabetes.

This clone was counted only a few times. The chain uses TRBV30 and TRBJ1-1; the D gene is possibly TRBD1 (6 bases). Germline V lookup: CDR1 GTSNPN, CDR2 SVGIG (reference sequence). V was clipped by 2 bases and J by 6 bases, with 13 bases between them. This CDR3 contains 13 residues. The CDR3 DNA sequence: TGTGCCTGGAGTAGACAGGTTGGCGCTGAAGCTTTCTTT. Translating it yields CAWSRQVGAEAFF. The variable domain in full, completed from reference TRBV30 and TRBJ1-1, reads SQTIHQWPATLVQPVGSPLSLECTVEGTSNPNLYWYRQAAGRGLQLLFYSVGIGQISSEVPQNLSASRPQDRQFILSSKKLLLSDSGFYLCAWSRQVGAEAFFGQGTRLTVV.

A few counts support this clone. In DNA form, the CDR3 reads TGTGCCAGCAGCCCGACCGGTAGCTCTCTCCGGAATGAGCAGTTCTTC. It codes for CASSPTGSSLRNEQFF. The J gene is TRBJ2-1, the V gene TRBV9; no definite D call. CDR3 size: 16 residues. CDR1 is SGDLS, CDR2 YYNGEE, per germline. V was cut by 4 bases and J by 7 bases, with 21 bases left in between.

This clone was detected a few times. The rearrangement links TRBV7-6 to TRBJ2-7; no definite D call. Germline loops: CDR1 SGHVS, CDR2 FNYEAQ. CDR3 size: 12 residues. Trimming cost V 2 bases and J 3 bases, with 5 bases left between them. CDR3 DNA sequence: TGTGCCAGCAGCTTAAAGGGCTACGAGCAGTACTTC. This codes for CASSLKGYEQYF.

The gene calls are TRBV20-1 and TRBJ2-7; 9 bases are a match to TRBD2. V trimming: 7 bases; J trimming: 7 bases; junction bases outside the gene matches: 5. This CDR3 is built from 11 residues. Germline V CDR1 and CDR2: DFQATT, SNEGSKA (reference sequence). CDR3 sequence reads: CSVISGREQYF. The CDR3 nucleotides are TGCAGTGTCATCAGCGGGAGGGAGCAGTACTTC.

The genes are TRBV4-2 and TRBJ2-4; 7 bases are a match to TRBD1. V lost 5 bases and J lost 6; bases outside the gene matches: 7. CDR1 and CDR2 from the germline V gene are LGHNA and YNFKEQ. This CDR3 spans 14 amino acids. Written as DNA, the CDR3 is TGTGCCAGCAGCTTCGGACAGGTGGGAAACATTCAGTACTTC. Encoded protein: CASSFGQVGNIQYF.

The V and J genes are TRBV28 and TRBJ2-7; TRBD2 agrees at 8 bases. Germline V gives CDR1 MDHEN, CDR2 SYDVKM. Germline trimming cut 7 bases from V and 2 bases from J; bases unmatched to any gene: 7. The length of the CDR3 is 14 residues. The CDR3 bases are TGTGCCAGCACCCCCGGGGGGGCCGCCTACGAGCAGTACTTC. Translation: CASTPGGAAYEQYF.

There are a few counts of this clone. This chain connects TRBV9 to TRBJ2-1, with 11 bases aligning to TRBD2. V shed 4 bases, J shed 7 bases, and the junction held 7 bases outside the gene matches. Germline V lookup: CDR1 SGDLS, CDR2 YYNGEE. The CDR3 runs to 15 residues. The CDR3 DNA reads TGTGCCAGCAGCATGACTAGCGGGATGTATAATGAGCAGTTCTTC. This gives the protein CASSMTSGMYNEQFF. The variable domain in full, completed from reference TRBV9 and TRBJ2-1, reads DSGVTQTPKHLITATGQRVTLRCSPRSGDLSVYWYQQSLDQGLQFLIQYYNGEERAKGNILERFSAQQFPDLHSELNLSSLELGDSALYFCASSMTSGMYNEQFFGPGTRLTVL.

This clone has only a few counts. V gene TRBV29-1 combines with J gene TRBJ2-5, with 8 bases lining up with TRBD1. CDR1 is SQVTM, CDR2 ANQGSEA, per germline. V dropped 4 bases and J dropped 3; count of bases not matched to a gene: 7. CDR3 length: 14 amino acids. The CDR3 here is CSVGLRGREETQYF. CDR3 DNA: TGCAGCGTTGGACTCAGGGGGCGAGAAGAGACCCAGTACTTC.

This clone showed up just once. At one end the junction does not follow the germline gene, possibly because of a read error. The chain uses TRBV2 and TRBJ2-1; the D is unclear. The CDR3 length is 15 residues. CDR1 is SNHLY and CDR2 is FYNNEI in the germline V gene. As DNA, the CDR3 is TGTGCCAGCAATGAAGTGTGGGTCTCCTACAATGAGCAGTTCTTC. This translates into CASNEVWVSYNEQFF. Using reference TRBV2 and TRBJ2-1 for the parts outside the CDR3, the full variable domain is EPEVTQTPSHQVTQMGQEVILRCVPISNHLYFYWYRQILGQKVEFLVSFYNNEISEKSEIFDDQFSVERPDGSNFTLKIRSTKLEDSAMYFCASNEVWVSYNEQFFGPGTRLTVL.

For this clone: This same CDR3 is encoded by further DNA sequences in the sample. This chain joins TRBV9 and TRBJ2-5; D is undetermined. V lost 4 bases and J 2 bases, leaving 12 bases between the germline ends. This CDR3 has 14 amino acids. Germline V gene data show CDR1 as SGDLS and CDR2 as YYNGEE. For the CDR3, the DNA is TGTGCCAGCAGCCCAACATCAGGACAAGAGACCCAGTACTTC. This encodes CASSPTSGQETQYF.

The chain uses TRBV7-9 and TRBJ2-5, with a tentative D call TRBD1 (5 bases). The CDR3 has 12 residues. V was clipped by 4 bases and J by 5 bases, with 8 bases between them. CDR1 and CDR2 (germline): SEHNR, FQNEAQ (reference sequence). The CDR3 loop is CASSSQGETQYF. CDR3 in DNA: TGTGCCAGCAGCTCCCAGGGTGAGACCCAGTACTTC. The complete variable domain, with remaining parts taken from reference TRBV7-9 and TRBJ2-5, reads DTGVSQNPRHKITKRGQNVTFRCDPISEHNRLYWYRQTLGQGPEFLTYFQNEAQLEKSRLLSDRFSAERPKGSFSTLEIQRTEQGDSAMYLCASSSQGETQYFGPGTRLLVL.

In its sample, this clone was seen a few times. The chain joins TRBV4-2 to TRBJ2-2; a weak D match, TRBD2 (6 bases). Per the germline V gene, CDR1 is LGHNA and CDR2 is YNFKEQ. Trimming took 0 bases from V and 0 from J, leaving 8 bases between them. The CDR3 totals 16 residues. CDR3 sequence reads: CASSQEGLTNTGELFF. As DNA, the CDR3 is TGTGCCAGCAGCCAAGAGGGACTTACGAACACCGGGGAGCTGTTTTTT.

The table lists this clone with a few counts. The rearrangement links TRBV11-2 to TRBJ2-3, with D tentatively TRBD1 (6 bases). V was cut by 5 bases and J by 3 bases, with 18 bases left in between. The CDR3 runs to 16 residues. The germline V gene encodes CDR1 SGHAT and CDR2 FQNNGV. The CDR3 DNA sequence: TGTGCCAGCAGCCAACGAAAACAGGGTTGGACAGATACGCAGTATTTT. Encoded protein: CASSQRKQGWTDTQYF.

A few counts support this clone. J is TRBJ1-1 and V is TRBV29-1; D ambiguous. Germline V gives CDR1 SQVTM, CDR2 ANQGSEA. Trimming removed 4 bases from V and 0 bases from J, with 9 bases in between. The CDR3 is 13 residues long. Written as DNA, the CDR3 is TGCAGCGTTGTTGGAATCATGAACACTGAAGCTTTCTTT. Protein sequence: CSVVGIMNTEAFF.

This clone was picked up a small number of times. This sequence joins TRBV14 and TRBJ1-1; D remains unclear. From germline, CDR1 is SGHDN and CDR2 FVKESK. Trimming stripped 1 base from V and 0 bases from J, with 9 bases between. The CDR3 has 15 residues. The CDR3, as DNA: TGTGCCAGCAGCCAAGGGGAAGGTTTGAACACTGAAGCTTTCTTT. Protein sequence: CASSQGEGLNTEAFF.

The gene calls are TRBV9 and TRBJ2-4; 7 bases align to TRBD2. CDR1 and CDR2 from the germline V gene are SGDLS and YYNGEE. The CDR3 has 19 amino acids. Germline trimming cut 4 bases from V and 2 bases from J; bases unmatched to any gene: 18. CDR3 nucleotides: TGTGCCAGCAGCCCCCGGGAAGCGGGATTAGTTCTGACCAAAAACATTCAGTACTTC. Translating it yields CASSPREAGLVLTKNIQYF. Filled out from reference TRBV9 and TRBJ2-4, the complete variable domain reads DSGVTQTPKHLITATGQRVTLRCSPRSGDLSVYWYQQSLDQGLQFLIQYYNGEERAKGNILERFSAQQFPDLHSELNLSSLELGDSALYFCASSPREAGLVLTKNIQYFGAGTRLSVL.

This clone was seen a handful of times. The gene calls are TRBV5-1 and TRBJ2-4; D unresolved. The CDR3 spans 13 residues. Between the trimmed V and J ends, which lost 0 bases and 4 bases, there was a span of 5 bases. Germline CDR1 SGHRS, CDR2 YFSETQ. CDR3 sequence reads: CASSLDQKNIQYF. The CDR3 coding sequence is TGCGCCAGCAGCTTGGACCAGAAAAACATTCAGTACTTC.

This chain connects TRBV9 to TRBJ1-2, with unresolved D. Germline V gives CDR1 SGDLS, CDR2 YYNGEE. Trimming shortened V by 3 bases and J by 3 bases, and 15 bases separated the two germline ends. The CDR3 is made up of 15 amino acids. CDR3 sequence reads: CASSADSWSDYGYTF. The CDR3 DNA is TGTGCCAGCAGCGCCGACTCTTGGAGTGACTATGGCTACACCTTC.